This T cell receptor beta chain derives from a study of early stage breast cancer tumors. This clone was observed once. The antigen remains unidentified. The repertoire was sequenced with immunoSEQ multiplex PCR; TCRdb's copy has only in-frame clones and lacks some. The data hold roughly 14,000 clones, with 79% observed a single time. Germline CDR1 SGHAT, CDR2 FQNNGV. CDR3 size: 13 residues. Trimming cost V 5 bases and J 2 bases, with 10 bases left between them. Findings and caveats of the study: Most shared enriched TCRB sequences were commonly generated ones.

What was sequenced was normal breast tissue next to the tumor. The J gene is TRBJ2-7, the V gene TRBV11-2; D gene ambiguous. The clonotype was recovered from a person aged 50-59 years with breast cancer. CDR3 protein: CASSHRDPYEQYF. For the CDR3, the DNA is TGTGCCAGCAGCCACAGAGATCCCTACGAGCAGTACTTC.